The 8 T cell receptor beta chains in this list originate from one sample, sequenced in a study of T cells in Graves' hyperthyroidism and ophthalmopathy. Amplified regions were TCR beta CDR3 sequences from RNA transcripts. A first-round RT-PCR of the TCR CDR3 used the HTBI primer set. TCRdb fed the multiplex PCR reads into MiXCR, producing one record per CDR3 protein. In the table there are 500,000 to 750,000 distinct CDR3 sequences, approximately 14% of which are singletons. The sample consisted of blood. These receptors were collected from a woman aged 25-40 years with Graves' hyperthyroidism.

There are many counts of this clonotype. The V call is TRBV24-1, the J call TRBJ2-2, with 10 bases fitting TRBD1. V gave up 0 bases and J gave up 1 base; unmatched junction bases: 1. Germline V gene data show CDR1 as KGHDR and CDR2 as SFDVKD. This CDR3 has 17 residues. The CDR3 loop reads CATSDLDRGLNTGELFF. The CDR3 bases are TGTGCCACCAGTGATTTGGACAGGGGGCTGAACACCGGGGAGCTGTTTTTT.

Only a few counts were recorded for this clonotype. The chain has TRBV7-2 and TRBJ1-5, with 8 bases lining up with TRBD1. This CDR3 has 15 amino acids. The V segment lost 0 bases and the J segment 6 bases; nucleotides outside the gene matches: 4. Germline CDR1 and CDR2: SGHTA and FQGNSA. The CDR3 region has the DNA TGTGCCAGCAGCTTAGCTGCAGGGGGCGGTCAGCCCCAGCATTTT. It yields the protein CASSLAAGGGQPQHF.

The rearrangement joins TRBV20-1 to TRBJ2-2; D not resolved. V was pared by 3 bases and J by 0 bases, with 5 bases between. CDR3 length: 13 residues. Germline values: CDR1 DFQATT, CDR2 SNEGSKA (reference sequence). DNA for the CDR3: TGCAGTGCTAGGGCCACGAACACCGGGGAGCTGTTTTTT. Amino acids: CSARATNTGELFF.

In this sample, this clonotype turned up a few times. This chain connects TRBV6-1 to TRBJ1-5; a possible D gene is TRBD1 (6 bases). Germline CDR1 reads MNHNS; CDR2 reads SASEGT. The length of the CDR3 is 14 residues. V shed 7 bases and J shed 6 bases, with 16 bases lying between them. The CDR3 nucleotides read TGTGCCAGCATGGGCAGGGGAGGTGGTCAGCCCCAGCATTTT. This gives the protein CASMGRGGGQPQHF.

Many counts were recorded for this clonotype. The rearrangement joins TRBV6-1 to TRBJ1-1, with unresolved D. The ends were cut back, 6 bases at V and 3 bases at J, with 20 bases in the middle. CDR1 and CDR2 from the germline V gene are MNHNS and SASEGT. The CDR3 runs to 16 residues. The CDR3 is CASSELTLTDDTEAFF. In DNA, the CDR3 is TGTGCCAGCAGCGAACTTACCCTGACGGACGACACTGAAGCTTTCTTT.

This clonotype was recorded many times. The chain combines TRBV11-1 with TRBJ2-3; D might be TRBD1 (6 bases). V gave up 4 bases and J gave up 11 bases, with 19 bases separating them. Germline CDR1 SGHAT, CDR2 FQDESV (reference sequence). This CDR3 region has 14 residues. For the CDR3, the DNA is TGTGCCAGCAGCTCCGGGACGAGATTAGGGGGGCAGTATTTT. Protein: CASSSGTRLGGQYF.

The chain recombines TRBV20-1 with TRBJ2-3; D might be TRBD1 or TRBD2, each matching 6 bases. Trimming stripped 3 bases from V and 5 bases from J, with 24 bases between. The CDR3 has 17 residues. Germline CDR1 DFQATT, CDR2 SNEGSKA (reference sequence). This CDR3 reads CSASLGLGGTTGDTQYF. The CDR3 DNA reads as TGCAGTGCTAGTCTGGGGCTCGGCGGGACAACAGGAGATACGCAGTATTTT.

This clonotype was picked up a small number of times. The genes are TRBV9 and TRBJ2-2; 8 positions agree with TRBD1. CDR1 is SGDLS, CDR2 YYNGEE, per germline. V trimming: 3 bases; J trimming: 1 base; junction bases outside the gene matches: 2. The CDR3 runs 15 residues. The CDR3 DNA reads TGTGCCAGCAGCGCACAGGGGGTGAACACCGGGGAGCTGTTTTTT. This translates into CASSAQGVNTGELFF.